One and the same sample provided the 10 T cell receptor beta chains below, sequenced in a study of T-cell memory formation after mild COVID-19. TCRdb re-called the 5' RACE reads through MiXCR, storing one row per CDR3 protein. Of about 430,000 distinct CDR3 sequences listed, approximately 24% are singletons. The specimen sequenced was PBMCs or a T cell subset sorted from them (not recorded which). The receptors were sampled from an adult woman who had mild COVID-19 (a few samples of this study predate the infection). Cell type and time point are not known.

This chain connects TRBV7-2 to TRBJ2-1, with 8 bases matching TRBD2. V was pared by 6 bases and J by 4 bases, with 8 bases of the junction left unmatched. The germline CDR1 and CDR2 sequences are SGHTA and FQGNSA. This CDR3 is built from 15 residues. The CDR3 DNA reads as TGTGCCAGCAGTTCCGGGGGGGCTTCTTACAATGAGCAGTTCTTC. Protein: CASSSGGASYNEQFF.

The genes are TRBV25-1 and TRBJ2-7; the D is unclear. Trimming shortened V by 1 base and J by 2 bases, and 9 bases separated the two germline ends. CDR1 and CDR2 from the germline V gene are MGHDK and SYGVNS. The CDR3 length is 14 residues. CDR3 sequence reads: CASSEFKGTYEQYF. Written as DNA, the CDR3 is TGTGCCAGCAGTGAATTTAAGGGAACCTACGAGCAGTACTTC.

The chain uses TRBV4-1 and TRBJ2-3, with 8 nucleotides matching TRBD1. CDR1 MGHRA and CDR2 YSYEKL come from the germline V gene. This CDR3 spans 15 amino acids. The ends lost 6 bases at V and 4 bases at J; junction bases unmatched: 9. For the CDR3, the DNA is TGCGCCAGCAGGGACTTAGGACAGGGCGCAGATACGCAGTATTTT. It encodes CASRDLGQGADTQYF.

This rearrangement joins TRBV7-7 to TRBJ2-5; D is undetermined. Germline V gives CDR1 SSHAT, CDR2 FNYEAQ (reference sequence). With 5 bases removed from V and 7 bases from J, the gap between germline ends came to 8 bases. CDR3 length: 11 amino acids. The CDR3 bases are TGTGCCAGCAGCGCAGTCGGGACCCAGTACTTC. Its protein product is CASSAVGTQYF.

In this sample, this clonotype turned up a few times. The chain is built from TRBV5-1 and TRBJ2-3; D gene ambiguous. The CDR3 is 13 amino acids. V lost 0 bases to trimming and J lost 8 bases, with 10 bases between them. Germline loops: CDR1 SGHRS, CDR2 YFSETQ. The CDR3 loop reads CASSLVLYVTQYF. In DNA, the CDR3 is TGCGCCAGCAGCTTGGTATTATATGTTACGCAGTATTTT.

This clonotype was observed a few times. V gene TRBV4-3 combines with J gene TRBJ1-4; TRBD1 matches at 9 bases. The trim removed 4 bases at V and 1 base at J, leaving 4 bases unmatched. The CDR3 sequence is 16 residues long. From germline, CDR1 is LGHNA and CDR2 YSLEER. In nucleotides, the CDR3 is TGCGCCAGCAGCCCCCTGGGACAGGGAACTAATGAAAAACTGTTTTTT. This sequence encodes CASSPLGQGTNEKLFF.

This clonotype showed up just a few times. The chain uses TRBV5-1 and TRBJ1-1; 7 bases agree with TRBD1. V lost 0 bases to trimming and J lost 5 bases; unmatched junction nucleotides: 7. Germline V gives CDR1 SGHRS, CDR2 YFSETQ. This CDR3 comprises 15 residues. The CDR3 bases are TGCGCCAGCAGCTTGGAAGCAGGGGGGAAAACTGAAGCTTTCTTT. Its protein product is CASSLEAGGKTEAFF.

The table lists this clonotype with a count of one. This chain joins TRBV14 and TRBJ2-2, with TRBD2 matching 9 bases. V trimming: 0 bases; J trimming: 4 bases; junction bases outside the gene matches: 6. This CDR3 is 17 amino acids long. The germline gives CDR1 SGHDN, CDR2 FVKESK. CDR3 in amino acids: CASSQDSLAGSTGELFF. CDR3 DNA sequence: TGTGCCAGCAGCCAAGATTCGCTAGCGGGGAGCACCGGGGAGCTGTTTTTT.

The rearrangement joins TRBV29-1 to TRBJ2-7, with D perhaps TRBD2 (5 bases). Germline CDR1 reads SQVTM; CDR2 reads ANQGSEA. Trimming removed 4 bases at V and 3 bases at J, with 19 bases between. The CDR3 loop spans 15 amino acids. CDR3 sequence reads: CSVVRGWEPVYEQYF. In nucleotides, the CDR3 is TGCAGCGTTGTCCGGGGATGGGAGCCTGTCTACGAGCAGTACTTC.

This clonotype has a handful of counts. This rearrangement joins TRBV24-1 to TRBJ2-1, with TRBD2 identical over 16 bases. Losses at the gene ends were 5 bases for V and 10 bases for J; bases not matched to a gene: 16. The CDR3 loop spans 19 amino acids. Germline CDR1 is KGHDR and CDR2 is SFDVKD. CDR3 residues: CATSVPGTSGRAQTREQFF. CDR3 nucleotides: TGTGCCACCAGTGTCCCCGGGACTAGCGGGAGGGCCCAAACCAGGGAGCAGTTCTTC.